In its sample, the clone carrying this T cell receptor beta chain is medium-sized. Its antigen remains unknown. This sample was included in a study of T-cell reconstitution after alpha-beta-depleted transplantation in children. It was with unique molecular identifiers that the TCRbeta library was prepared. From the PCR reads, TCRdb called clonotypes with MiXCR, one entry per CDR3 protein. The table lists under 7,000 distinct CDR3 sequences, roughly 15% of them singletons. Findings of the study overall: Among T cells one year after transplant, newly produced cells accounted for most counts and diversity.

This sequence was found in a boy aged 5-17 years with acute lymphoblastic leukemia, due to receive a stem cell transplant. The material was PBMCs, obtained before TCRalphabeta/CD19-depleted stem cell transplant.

The CDR3, as DNA: TGCAGTGCTAGAGTGGGGCTAGCCAAAAACATTCAGTACTTC. Protein product: CSARVGLAKNIQYF. V is TRBV20-1 and J is TRBJ2-4; possibly TRBD1 for D (5 bases). This CDR3 has 14 amino acids. Trimming pared 1 base from V and 0 bases from J, leaving 7 bases between. Germline V gene sequence: CDR1 DFQATT, CDR2 SNEGSKA (reference sequence).